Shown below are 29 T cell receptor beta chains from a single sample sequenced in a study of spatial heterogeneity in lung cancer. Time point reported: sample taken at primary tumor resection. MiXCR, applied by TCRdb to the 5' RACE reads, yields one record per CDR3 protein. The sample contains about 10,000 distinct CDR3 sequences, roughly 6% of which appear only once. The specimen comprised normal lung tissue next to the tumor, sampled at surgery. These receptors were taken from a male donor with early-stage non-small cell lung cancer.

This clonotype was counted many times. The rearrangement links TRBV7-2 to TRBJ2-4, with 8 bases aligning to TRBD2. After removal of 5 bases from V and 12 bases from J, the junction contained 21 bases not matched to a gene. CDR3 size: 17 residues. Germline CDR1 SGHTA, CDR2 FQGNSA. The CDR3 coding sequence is TGTGCCAGCAGCCCTGGGGTTGGTAGCGGGGTGGAGATTCGTCAGTACTTC. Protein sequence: CASSPGVGSGVEIRQYF.

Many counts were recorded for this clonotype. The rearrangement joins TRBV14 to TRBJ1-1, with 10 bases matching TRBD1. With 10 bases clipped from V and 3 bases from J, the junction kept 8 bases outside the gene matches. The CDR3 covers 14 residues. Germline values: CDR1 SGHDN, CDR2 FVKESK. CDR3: CATRTGTGDTEAFF. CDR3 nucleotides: TGTGCCACCCGCACCGGGACAGGGGACACTGAAGCTTTCTTT.

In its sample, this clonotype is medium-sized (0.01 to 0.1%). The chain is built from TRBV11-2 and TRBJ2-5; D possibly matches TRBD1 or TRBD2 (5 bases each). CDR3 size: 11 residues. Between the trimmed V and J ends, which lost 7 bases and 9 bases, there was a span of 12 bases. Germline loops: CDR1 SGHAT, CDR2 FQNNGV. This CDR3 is CASKGVGAQYF. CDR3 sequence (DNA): TGTGCCAGCAAGGGCGTGGGGGCCCAGTACTTC.

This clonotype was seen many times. For the CDR3, the DNA is TGTGCCAGCAGCCCCCGGGACATTCCCTACGAGCAGTACTTC. This translates into CASSPRDIPYEQYF. This sequence joins TRBV11-1 and TRBJ2-7; TRBD1 is a possible D gene (6 bases). Germline CDR1 and CDR2: SGHAT and FQDESV (reference sequence). The CDR3 is made up of 14 amino acids. V shed 5 bases and J shed 2 bases, with 13 bases lying between them. Variable domain in full (rest from reference TRBV11-1 and TRBJ2-7): EAEVAQSPRYKITEKSQAVAFWCDPISGHATLYWYRQILGQGPELLVQFQDESVVDDSQLPKDRFSAERLKGVDSTLKIQPAELGDSAMYLCASSPRDIPYEQYFGPGTRLTVT.

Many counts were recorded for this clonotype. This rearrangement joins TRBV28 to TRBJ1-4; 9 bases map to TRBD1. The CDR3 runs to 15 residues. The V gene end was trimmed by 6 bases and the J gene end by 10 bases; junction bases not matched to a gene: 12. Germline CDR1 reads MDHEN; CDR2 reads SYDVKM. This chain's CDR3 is CASSPHGTGTAKLFF. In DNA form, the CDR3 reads TGTGCCAGCAGCCCCCATGGGACAGGGACAGCAAAACTGTTTTTT.

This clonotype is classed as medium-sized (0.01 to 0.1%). The CDR3 reads CASSPANNEQFF. Written as DNA, the CDR3 is TGTGCCAGCTCACCCGCGAACAATGAGCAGTTCTTC. The J gene is TRBJ2-1, the V gene TRBV18; no clear D. Germline V gene data show CDR1 as KGHSH and CDR2 as LQKENI. The CDR3 sequence is 12 residues long. Trimming left V 3 bases short and J 5 bases short, with 5 bases between.

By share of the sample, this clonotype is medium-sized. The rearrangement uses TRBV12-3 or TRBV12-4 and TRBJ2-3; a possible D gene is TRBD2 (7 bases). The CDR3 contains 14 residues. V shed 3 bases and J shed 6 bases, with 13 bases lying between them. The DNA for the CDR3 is TGTGCCAGCAGTTTTGGGGGGGGGCTGGATACGCAGTATTTT. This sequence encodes CASSFGGGLDTQYF.

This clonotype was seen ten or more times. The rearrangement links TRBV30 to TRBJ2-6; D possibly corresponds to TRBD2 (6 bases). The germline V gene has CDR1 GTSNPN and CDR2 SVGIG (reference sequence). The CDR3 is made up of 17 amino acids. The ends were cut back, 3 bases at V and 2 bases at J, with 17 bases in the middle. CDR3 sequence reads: CAWSHGLSGAGANVLTF. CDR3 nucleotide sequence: TGTGCCTGGAGCCACGGACTCTCGGGGGCTGGGGCCAACGTCCTGACTTTC. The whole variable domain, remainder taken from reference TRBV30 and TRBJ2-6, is SQTIHQWPATLVQPVGSPLSLECTVEGTSNPNLYWYRQAAGRGLQLLFYSVGIGQISSEVPQNLSASRPQDRQFILSSKKLLLSDSGFYLCAWSHGLSGAGANVLTFGAGSRLTVL.

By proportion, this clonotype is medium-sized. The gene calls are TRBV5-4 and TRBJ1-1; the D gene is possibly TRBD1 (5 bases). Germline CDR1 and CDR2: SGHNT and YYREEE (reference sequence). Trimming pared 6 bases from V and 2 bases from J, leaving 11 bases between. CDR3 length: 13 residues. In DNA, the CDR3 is TGTGCCAGCAAGGGGCAGTTCAACACTGAAGCTTTCTTT. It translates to CASKGQFNTEAFF.

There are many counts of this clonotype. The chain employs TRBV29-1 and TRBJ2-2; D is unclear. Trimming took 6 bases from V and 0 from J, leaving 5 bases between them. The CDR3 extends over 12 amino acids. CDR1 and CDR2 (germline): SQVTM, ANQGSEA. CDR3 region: CSVDTNTGELFF. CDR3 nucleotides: TGCAGCGTCGATACGAACACCGGGGAGCTGTTTTTT.

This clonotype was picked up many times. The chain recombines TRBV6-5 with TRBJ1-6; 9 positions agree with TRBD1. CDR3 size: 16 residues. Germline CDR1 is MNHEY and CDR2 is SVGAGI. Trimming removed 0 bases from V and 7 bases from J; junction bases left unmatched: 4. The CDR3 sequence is CASSYSKGQGNSPLHF. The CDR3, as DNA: TGTGCCAGCAGTTACTCGAAGGGACAGGGCAATTCACCCCTCCACTTT.

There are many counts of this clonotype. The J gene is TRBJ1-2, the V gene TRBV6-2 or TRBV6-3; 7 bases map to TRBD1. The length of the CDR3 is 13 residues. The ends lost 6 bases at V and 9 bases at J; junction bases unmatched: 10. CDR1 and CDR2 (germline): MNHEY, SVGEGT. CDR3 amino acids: CASSPTGLERYTF. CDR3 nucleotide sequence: TGTGCCAGCAGCCCGACAGGGCTGGAGCGCTACACCTTC.

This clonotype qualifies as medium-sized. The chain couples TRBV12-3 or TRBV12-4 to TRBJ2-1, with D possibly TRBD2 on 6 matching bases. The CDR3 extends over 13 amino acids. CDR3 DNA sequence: TGTGCGGGAGGAACAAACTCCTACAATGAGCAGTTCTTC. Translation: CAGGTNSYNEQFF.

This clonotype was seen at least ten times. The CDR3 DNA reads TGCAGCGCCAAAAGTCCGGGACAGGGGACCGGGGAGCTGTTTTTT. This encodes CSAKSPGQGTGELFF. V is TRBV29-1 and J is TRBJ2-2, with 10 bases fitting TRBD1. V gave up 7 bases and J gave up 5 bases; unmatched junction bases: 10. The CDR3 has 15 residues. CDR1 is SQVTM, CDR2 ANQGSEA, per germline.

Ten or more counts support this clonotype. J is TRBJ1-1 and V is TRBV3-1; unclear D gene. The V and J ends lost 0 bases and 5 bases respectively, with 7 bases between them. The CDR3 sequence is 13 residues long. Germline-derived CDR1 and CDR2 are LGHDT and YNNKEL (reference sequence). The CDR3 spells CASSQDDTTEAFF. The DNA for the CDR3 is TGTGCCAGCAGCCAAGATGACACGACTGAAGCTTTCTTT.

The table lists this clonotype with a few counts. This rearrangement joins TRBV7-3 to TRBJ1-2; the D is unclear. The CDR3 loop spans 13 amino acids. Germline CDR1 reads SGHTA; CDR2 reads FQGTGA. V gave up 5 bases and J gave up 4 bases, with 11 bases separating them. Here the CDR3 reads CASSEQEGYGYTF. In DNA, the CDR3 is TGTGCCAGCAGCGAGCAAGAAGGCTATGGCTACACCTTC.

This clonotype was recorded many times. In DNA, the CDR3 is TGTGCCAGCAGACTCGGACGGATTAATGAAAAACTGTTTTTT. It is translated as CASRLGRINEKLFF. The V gene is TRBV7-8, the J gene TRBJ1-4, with D hard to call. The germline gives CDR1 SGHVS, CDR2 FQNEAQ. Trimming took 6 bases from V and 4 from J, leaving 12 bases between them. The CDR3 runs to 14 residues.

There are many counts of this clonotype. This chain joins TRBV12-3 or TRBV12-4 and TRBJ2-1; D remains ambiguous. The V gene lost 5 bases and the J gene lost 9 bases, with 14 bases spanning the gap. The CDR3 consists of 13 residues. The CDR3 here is CASSDGPAGEQFF. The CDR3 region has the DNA TGTGCCAGCAGTGACGGGCCTGCCGGTGAGCAGTTCTTC.

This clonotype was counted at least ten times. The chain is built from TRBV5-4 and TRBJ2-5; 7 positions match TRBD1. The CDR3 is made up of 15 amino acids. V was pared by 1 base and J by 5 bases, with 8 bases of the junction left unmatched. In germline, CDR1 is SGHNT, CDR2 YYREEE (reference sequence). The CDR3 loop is CASSLFGTESETQYF. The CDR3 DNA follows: TGTGCCAGCAGCTTGTTCGGGACAGAGTCCGAGACCCAGTACTTC.

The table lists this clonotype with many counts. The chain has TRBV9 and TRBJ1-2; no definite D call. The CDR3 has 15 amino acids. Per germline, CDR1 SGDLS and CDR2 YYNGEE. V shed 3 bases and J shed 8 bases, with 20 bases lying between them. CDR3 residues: CASSARPDYHGGYTF. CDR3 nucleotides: TGTGCCAGCAGCGCCAGACCCGACTACCACGGGGGCTACACCTTC.

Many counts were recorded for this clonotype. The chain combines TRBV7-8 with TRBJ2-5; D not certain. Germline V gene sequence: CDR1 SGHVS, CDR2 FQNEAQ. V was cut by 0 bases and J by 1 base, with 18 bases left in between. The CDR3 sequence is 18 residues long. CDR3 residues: CASSLAGSSLPAQETQYF. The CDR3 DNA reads TGTGCCAGCAGCTTAGCAGGTTCTTCACTGCCCGCCCAAGAGACCCAGTACTTC.

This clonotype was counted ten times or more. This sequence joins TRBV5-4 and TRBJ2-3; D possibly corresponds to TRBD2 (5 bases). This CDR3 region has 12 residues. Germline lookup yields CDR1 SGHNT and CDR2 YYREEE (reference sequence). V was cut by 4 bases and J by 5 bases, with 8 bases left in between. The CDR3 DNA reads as TGTGCCAGCAGCCCAGAGGGAGATACGCAGTATTTT. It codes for CASSPEGDTQYF. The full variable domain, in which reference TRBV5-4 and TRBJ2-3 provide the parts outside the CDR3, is ETGVTQSPTHLIKTRGQQVTLRCSSQSGHNTVSWYQQALGQGPQFIFQYYREEENGRGNFPPRFSGLQFPNYSSELNVNALELDDSALYLCASSPEGDTQYFGPGTRLTVL.

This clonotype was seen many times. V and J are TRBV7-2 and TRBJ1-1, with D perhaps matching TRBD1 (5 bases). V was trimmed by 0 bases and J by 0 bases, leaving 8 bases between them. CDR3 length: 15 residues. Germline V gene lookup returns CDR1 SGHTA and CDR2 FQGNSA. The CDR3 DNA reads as TGTGCCAGCAGCTTAGCCGGGACTATGAACACTGAAGCTTTCTTT. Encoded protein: CASSLAGTMNTEAFF.

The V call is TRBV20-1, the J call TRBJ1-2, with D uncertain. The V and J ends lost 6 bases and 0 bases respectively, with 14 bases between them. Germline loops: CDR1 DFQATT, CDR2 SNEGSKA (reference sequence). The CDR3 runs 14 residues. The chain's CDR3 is CSAPPEAANYGYTF. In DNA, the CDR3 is TGCAGTGCCCCCCCCGAGGCAGCTAACTATGGCTACACCTTC.

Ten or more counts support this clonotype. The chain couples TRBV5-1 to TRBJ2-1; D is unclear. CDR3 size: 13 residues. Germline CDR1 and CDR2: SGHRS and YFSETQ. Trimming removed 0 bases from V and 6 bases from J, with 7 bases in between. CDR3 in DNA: TGCGCCAGCAGCTTGGCGGTACTCAATGAGCAGTTCTTC. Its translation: CASSLAVLNEQFF.

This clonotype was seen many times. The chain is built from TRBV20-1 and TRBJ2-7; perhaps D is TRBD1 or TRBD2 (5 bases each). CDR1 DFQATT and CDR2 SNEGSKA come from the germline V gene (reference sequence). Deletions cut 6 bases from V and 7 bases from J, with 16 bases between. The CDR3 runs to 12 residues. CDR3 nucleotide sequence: TGCAGTGCCTCGTACCCAGGGAGTGAGCAGTACTTC. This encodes CSASYPGSEQYF.

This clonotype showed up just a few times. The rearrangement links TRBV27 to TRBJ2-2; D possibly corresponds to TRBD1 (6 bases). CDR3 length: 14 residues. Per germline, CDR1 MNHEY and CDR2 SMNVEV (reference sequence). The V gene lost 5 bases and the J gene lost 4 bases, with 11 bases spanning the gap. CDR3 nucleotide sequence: TGTGCCAGCAGTCGCCTCAGGGGCACCGGGGAGCTGTTTTTT. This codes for CASSRLRGTGELFF.

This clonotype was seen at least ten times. CDR3 nucleotides: TGTGCCAGCAGTCAGTATAACTACGAGCAGTACTTC. Translation gives CASSQYNYEQYF. This sequence joins TRBV12-3 or TRBV12-4 and TRBJ2-7; the D is unclear. This CDR3 is built from 12 residues. V lost 5 bases and J lost 3, with 8 bases in between.

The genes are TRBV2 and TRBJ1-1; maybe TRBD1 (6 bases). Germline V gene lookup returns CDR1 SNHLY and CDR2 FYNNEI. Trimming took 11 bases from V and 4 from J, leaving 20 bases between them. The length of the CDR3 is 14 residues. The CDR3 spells CASRAGAVSTEAFF. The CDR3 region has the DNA TGTGCCTCCAGGGCAGGGGCCGTGAGCACTGAAGCTTTCTTT.